This T cell receptor beta chain was obtained from a study of Ad26.COV2.S vaccination and SARS-CoV-2 variants. Study context: Enrolled in COV1001, the donor was in the Ad26.COV2.S trial arm, which received the vaccine. Study-level points and caveats: Possible underestimation of total T cell responses by the TCR breadth and depth analyses was noted.

Per germline, CDR1 MRHNA and CDR2 SNTAGT. The CDR3 is 14 amino acids. The V end was cut by 8 bases, the J end by 0 bases, with 13 bases between. A word on this clone: Its antigen is currently unknown.

As for treatment: 15 to 20 received Ad26.COV2.S at low or high dose, single or two shots; about 5 received placebo; per-sample allocation not given. Sample collection was performed on day 63 after the first vaccine or placebo injection. Using immunoSEQ multiplex PCR, the repertoire was profiled, and TCRdb retains in-frame clones only, with some absent. The table shows more than 250,000 clones, with approximately 87% occurring only once. This TCR was sampled from a person aged 18-60 years who received the Ad26.COV2.S COVID-19 vaccine or a placebo. Sample: peripheral blood, taken in a trial of Ad26.COV2.S vaccine versus placebo. The rearrangement uses TRBV6-4 and TRBJ1-1; no firm D call. The CDR3 sequence: CASSYDTMNTEAFF. CDR3 coding DNA: TGTGCCAGCTCCTACGACACAATGAACACTGAAGCTTTCTTT.